The 26 T cell receptor beta chains presented below share a single source sample, sequenced in a study of blood T cells in healthy people across ages. The second PCR ran roughly 6 to 11 cycles with a sample-barcoded 5' primer and J-beta primers. TCRdb recomputed calls from the 5' RACE reads with MiXCR, one row per CDR3 protein. Among hundreds of thousands of distinct CDR3 sequences listed, around 43% were seen once. Specimen: blood. The origin of the receptors is a man in his sixties in good health.

V usage is TRBV10-2 and J usage is TRBJ1-6; D unclear. The germline V gene has CDR1 WSHSY and CDR2 SAAADI. The CDR3 length is 12 residues. V dropped 2 bases and J dropped 11 bases, with 7 bases sitting between them. CDR3 in amino acids: CASSERHPPLHF. The DNA of the CDR3 is TGCGCCAGCAGTGAGAGGCATCCACCCCTCCACTTT.

Points on this clonotype: Compared with germline, one end of the junction differs, possibly owing to a read error. The CDR3 reads CASRNLGGTYNEQFF. The CDR3 nucleotides read TGTGCAAGCAGGAATCTCGGGGGAACCTACAATGAGCAGTTCTTC. J is TRBJ2-1 and V is TRBV2; maybe TRBD2 (6 bases). Per germline, CDR1 SNHLY and CDR2 FYNNEI. This CDR3 spans 15 amino acids.

The chain links TRBV20-1 to TRBJ1-2, with D possibly being TRBD1 (5 bases). The V and J ends lost 3 bases and 7 bases respectively, with 18 bases between them. The CDR3 runs to 14 residues. Germline CDR1 reads DFQATT; CDR2 reads SNEGSKA (reference sequence). The CDR3 loop is CSASRDRDAGGYTF. Written as DNA, the CDR3 is TGCAGTGCTAGTCGGGACCGGGACGCAGGTGGCTACACCTTC.

The chain links TRBV7-2 to TRBJ1-1; 9 nucleotides align to TRBD1. The CDR3 length is 14 residues. CDR1 and CDR2 from the germline V gene are SGHTA and FQGNSA. V shed 8 bases and J 4 bases; nucleotides not matched to a gene: 8. CDR3 protein: CASGVQGATTEAFF. CDR3 nucleotides: TGTGCCAGCGGTGTACAGGGGGCGACCACTGAAGCTTTCTTT. Filled out from reference TRBV7-2 and TRBJ1-1, the complete variable domain reads GAGVSQSPSNKVTEKGKDVELRCDPISGHTALYWYRQSLGQGLEFLIYFQGNSAPDKSGLPSDRFSAERTGGSVSTLTIQRTQQEDSAVYLCASGVQGATTEAFFGQGTRLTVV.

This clonotype was observed a handful of times. The chain links TRBV15 to TRBJ1-5; D is possibly TRBD1 (6 bases). Germline V CDR1 and CDR2: LNHNV, YYDKDF (reference sequence). The CDR3 is 14 amino acids. The germline V and J ends were trimmed by 0 bases and 5 bases, with 8 bases remaining between them. The CDR3 loop is CATSRDRGHQPQHF. CDR3 DNA sequence: TGTGCCACCAGCAGAGATCGGGGGCATCAGCCCCAGCATTTT. Based on the CDR3 plus reference TRBV15 and TRBJ1-5, the full variable domain is DAMVIQNPRYQVTQFGKPVTLSCSQTLNHNVMYWYQQKSSQAPKLLFHYYDKDFNNEADTPDNFQSRRPNTSFCFLDIRSPGLGDTAMYLCATSRDRGHQPQHFGDGTRLSIL.

The V call is TRBV6-6, the J call TRBJ1-2, with 9 positions matching TRBD1. After removal of 6 bases from V and 4 bases from J, the junction contained 6 bases not matched to a gene. The CDR3 has 14 amino acids. Germline lookup yields CDR1 MNHNY and CDR2 SVGAGI (reference sequence). Here the CDR3 reads CASSYRGLGYGYTF. The DNA for the CDR3 is TGTGCCAGCAGCTACAGGGGGCTCGGCTATGGCTACACCTTC.

The V gene is TRBV7-9, the J gene TRBJ1-4; unclear D gene. V was pared by 4 bases and J by 8 bases, with 8 bases between. CDR1 and CDR2 (germline): SEHNR, FQNEAQ (reference sequence). The length of the CDR3 is 12 residues. This CDR3 is CASSSQAEKLFF. In nucleotides, the CDR3 is TGTGCCAGCAGCTCCCAGGCCGAAAAACTGTTTTTT.

The CDR3 region has the DNA TGTGCCAGCGGACAGCTCTATAGCAATCAGCCCCAGCATTTT. This codes for CASGQLYSNQPQHF. The V gene is TRBV28, the J gene TRBJ1-5, with D possibly being TRBD1 (6 bases). V was trimmed by 8 bases and J by 0 bases, leaving 11 bases between them. The CDR3 is 14 residues long. The germline V gene encodes CDR1 MDHEN and CDR2 SYDVKM.

The V gene is TRBV6-5, the J gene TRBJ1-6; 10 nucleotides line up with TRBD1. Losses at the gene ends were 4 bases for V and 0 bases for J; bases not matched to a gene: 9. The CDR3 consists of 19 residues. Germline CDR1 MNHEY, CDR2 SVGAGI. CDR3: CASSLIGTGASSYNSPLHF. The CDR3 DNA follows: TGTGCCAGCAGTTTGATCGGGACAGGGGCTAGCTCCTATAATTCACCCCTCCACTTT.

V and J are TRBV2 and TRBJ2-3, with D possibly being TRBD1 or TRBD2 (5 bases each). CDR1 SNHLY and CDR2 FYNNEI come from the germline V gene. V was clipped by 3 bases and J by 2 bases, with 9 bases between them. The CDR3 contains 14 residues. The CDR3 here is CASSDGTFTDTQYF. The DNA for the CDR3 is TGTGCCAGCAGTGACGGGACCTTCACAGATACGCAGTATTTT.

This clonotype was detected a few times. The chain has TRBV20-1 and TRBJ1-2; unclear D gene. The CDR3 spans 12 residues. Between the trimmed V and J ends, which lost 4 bases and 7 bases, there was a span of 13 bases. Germline V lookup: CDR1 DFQATT, CDR2 SNEGSKA (reference sequence). CDR3 loop: CSATAPGIGYTF. For the CDR3, the DNA is TGCAGTGCTACCGCACCGGGTATTGGCTACACCTTC.

V is TRBV5-1 and J is TRBJ2-1; D might be TRBD1 (7 bases). Trimming took off 1 base at V and 7 bases at J, with 12 bases between the two ends. This CDR3 region has 14 residues. Germline V gene sequence: CDR1 SGHRS, CDR2 YFSETQ. CDR3 in amino acids: CASSLTPGGNEQFF. The CDR3 nucleotides read TGCGCCAGCAGCTTGACCCCAGGGGGGAATGAGCAGTTCTTC.

The chain links TRBV15 to TRBJ1-5; tentative D call: TRBD1 (5 bases). From germline, CDR1 is LNHNV and CDR2 YYDKDF (reference sequence). The CDR3 is made up of 16 amino acids. Trimming pared 0 bases from V and 5 bases from J, leaving 14 bases between. CDR3: CATSRDLRGPYQPQHF. In DNA form, the CDR3 reads TGTGCCACCAGCAGAGATCTAAGGGGACCCTATCAGCCCCAGCATTTT. Full variable domain (missing parts from reference TRBV15 and TRBJ1-5): DAMVIQNPRYQVTQFGKPVTLSCSQTLNHNVMYWYQQKSSQAPKLLFHYYDKDFNNEADTPDNFQSRRPNTSFCFLDIRSPGLGDTAMYLCATSRDLRGPYQPQHFGDGTRLSIL.

The chain links TRBV20-1 to TRBJ2-4; D might be TRBD1 or TRBD2, each matching 5 bases. Trimming shortened V by 0 bases and J by 8 bases, and 20 bases separated the two germline ends. Germline CDR1 reads DFQATT; CDR2 reads SNEGSKA (reference sequence). CDR3 length: 16 amino acids. The CDR3 nucleotides read TGCAGTGCTAGAGATTCGAGTGGGACCCGAGTAGACATTCAGTACTTC. This translates into CSARDSSGTRVDIQYF.

This clonotype is a singleton in its sample. The chain carries TRBV27 and TRBJ2-7, with 11 positions matching TRBD1. Germline-derived CDR1 and CDR2 are MNHEY and SMNVEV (reference sequence). CDR3 length: 16 residues. Trimming took 6 bases from V and 4 from J; bases not matched to a gene: 11. This CDR3 is CASSRGAGTGGYEQYF. The CDR3 bases are TGTGCCAGCAGCAGAGGGGCCGGGACAGGGGGATACGAGCAGTACTTC.

The DNA for the CDR3 is TGTGCCAGCAGTACCTTTAACAGACACCCGTACTTC. It specifies CASSTFNRHPYF. V is TRBV6-1 and J is TRBJ2-7; D is undetermined. The V end was cut by 5 bases, the J end by 12 bases, with 17 bases between. Germline V gives CDR1 MNHNS, CDR2 SASEGT. The CDR3 spans 12 residues.

V and J are TRBV15 and TRBJ2-5; D is perhaps TRBD1 (6 bases). The CDR3 loop spans 15 amino acids. Trimming took 1 base from V and 3 from J, leaving 12 bases between them. The germline V gene encodes CDR1 LNHNV and CDR2 YYDKDF (reference sequence). DNA for the CDR3: TGTGCCACCAGCAGAGGGGGAAACAGGGAAGAGACCCAGTACTTC. Translation: CATSRGGNREETQYF.

This clonotype has more than one count but fewer than ten. The rearrangement joins TRBV5-1 to TRBJ2-3; 7 bases align to TRBD2. J gave up 2 bases and V 0 bases, and 9 bases lay outside the gene matches. Germline V lookup: CDR1 SGHRS, CDR2 YFSETQ. The length of the CDR3 is 17 residues. CDR3 in amino acids: CASSLASSGKHTDTQYF. CDR3 DNA sequence: TGCGCCAGCAGCTTGGCTTCTAGCGGAAAGCACACAGATACGCAGTATTTT. Using reference TRBV5-1 and TRBJ2-3 for the parts outside the CDR3, the full variable domain is KAGVTQTPRYLIKTRGQQVTLSCSPISGHRSVSWYQQTPGQGLQFLFEYFSETQRNKGNFPGRFSGRQFSNSRSEMNVSTLELGDSALYLCASSLASSGKHTDTQYFGPGTRLTVL.

In its sample, this clonotype was seen a few times. CDR3 DNA: TGTGCCAGCAGTGATCAGGAACGGTACGAGCAGTACTTC. This translates into CASSDQERYEQYF. The genes are TRBV6-1 and TRBJ2-7; no definite D call. V was pared by 3 bases and J by 4 bases, with 10 bases between. The CDR3 totals 13 residues. Germline V gene sequence: CDR1 MNHNS, CDR2 SASEGT.

This clonotype was counted only a few times. V gene TRBV27 combines with J gene TRBJ2-7, with 8 nucleotides matching TRBD1. In germline, CDR1 is MNHEY, CDR2 SMNVEV (reference sequence). The V and J ends lost 3 bases and 10 bases, in that order; junction bases with no gene match: 8. The CDR3 has 13 residues. CDR3 DNA: TGTGCCAGCAGTTTTAACCAGGGGGCACCCCAGTACTTC. It codes for CASSFNQGAPQYF.

The CDR3 DNA is TGTGCCTGGATCCTAGGGGGAGAGGAGACCCAGTACTTC. It yields the protein CAWILGGEETQYF. The rearrangement uses TRBV30 and TRBJ2-7; TRBD1 is a possible D gene (6 bases). The end of the DNA fits TRBJ2-5 better, so the J call may be wrong. The CDR3 sequence is 13 residues long. Germline lookup yields CDR1 GTSNPN and CDR2 SVGIG (reference sequence).

This chain uses TRBV20-1 with TRBJ1-2; TRBD1 matches 9 bases. The CDR3 is 13 amino acids. J lost 5 bases, V lost 3 bases, and 4 bases had no gene match. Germline V gene sequence: CDR1 DFQATT, CDR2 SNEGSKA (reference sequence). CDR3 amino acids: CSARGQGIYGYTF. As DNA, the CDR3 is TGCAGTGCTAGGGGACAGGGAATATATGGCTACACCTTC.

The chain is built from TRBV5-6 and TRBJ2-3, with D possibly TRBD2 on 5 matching bases. Per germline, CDR1 SGHDT and CDR2 YYEEEE. Trimming pared 0 bases from V and 2 bases from J, leaving 7 bases between. CDR3 size: 14 residues. The CDR3 here is CASSLASPTDTQYF. In DNA form, the CDR3 reads TGTGCCAGCAGCTTGGCTAGCCCCACAGATACGCAGTATTTT.

The genes are TRBV7-2 and TRBJ2-3, with TRBD2 identical over 8 bases. V dropped 5 bases and J dropped 5; count of bases not matched to a gene: 6. Germline CDR1 SGHTA, CDR2 FQGNSA. This CDR3 region has 14 residues. This chain's CDR3 is CASSPRGGVDTQYF. CDR3 coding DNA: TGTGCCAGCAGCCCCCGGGGGGGCGTAGATACGCAGTATTTT.

This clonotype was counted at least ten times. V usage is TRBV10-2 and J usage is TRBJ2-7; 7 nucleotides line up with TRBD2. CDR1 and CDR2 (germline): WSHSY, SAAADI. The CDR3 contains 14 residues. V gave up 8 bases and J gave up 4 bases; unmatched junction bases: 11. The CDR3 DNA is TGCGCCAGCCGATCGGGGAGGGGAAGGTACGAGCAGTACTTC. This encodes CASRSGRGRYEQYF.

The chain links TRBV7-2 to TRBJ2-7; D assignment may be TRBD1 or TRBD2 (6 bases each). The CDR3 sequence is 15 residues long. CDR1 SGHTA and CDR2 FQGNSA come from the germline V gene. V lost 0 bases and J lost 7, with 16 bases in between. The CDR3 region is CASSLAPTGAEEQYF. The CDR3 DNA sequence: TGTGCCAGCAGCTTAGCCCCCACGGGGGCCGAGGAGCAGTACTTC.